A single sample gave rise to the 24 T cell receptor beta chains below, sequenced in a study of T-cell memory formation after mild COVID-19. In TCRdb, the 5' RACE reads were re-called with MiXCR into one record per CDR3 protein. The data contain about 560,000 distinct CDR3 sequences, about a fifth of them singletons. Material for sequencing was PBMCs or a T cell subset sorted from them (not recorded which). These receptors originate from an adult woman who had mild COVID-19 (a few samples of this study predate the infection). Cell type and time point are not known.

This chain connects TRBV27 to TRBJ1-5; TRBD1 matches at 8 bases. CDR3 size: 15 residues. Germline values: CDR1 MNHEY, CDR2 SMNVEV (reference sequence). The ends lost 6 bases at V and 5 bases at J; junction bases unmatched: 9. The CDR3: CASSPSPGGYQPQHF. The CDR3 nucleotides are TGTGCCAGCAGCCCCTCCCCAGGGGGCTATCAGCCCCAGCATTTT.

The rearrangement joins TRBV6-5 to TRBJ2-1; no clear D. V dropped 5 bases and J dropped 12 bases, with 17 bases sitting between them. Germline V gene data show CDR1 as MNHEY and CDR2 as SVGAGI. The CDR3 has 13 amino acids. CDR3 in amino acids: CASSVNLAYGQFF. The CDR3 DNA follows: TGTGCCAGCAGTGTAAACTTGGCGTACGGGCAGTTCTTC.

The chain recombines TRBV12-3 or TRBV12-4 with TRBJ2-2, with 12 bases aligning to TRBD1. With 6 bases clipped from V and 4 bases from J, the junction kept 3 bases outside the gene matches. The CDR3 spans 15 residues. This CDR3 reads CASRGQGAITGELFF. In DNA form, the CDR3 reads TGTGCCAGCAGGGGACAGGGGGCGATCACCGGGGAGCTGTTTTTT.

The V call is TRBV24-1, the J call TRBJ2-6; D gene ambiguous. V lost 3 bases, J lost 0 bases, and 11 bases lay in between. The germline V gene encodes CDR1 KGHDR and CDR2 SFDVKD. This CDR3 is built from 17 residues. The CDR3 reads CATSDQVLSSGANVLTF. DNA for the CDR3: TGTGCCACCAGTGATCAGGTCCTAAGCTCTGGGGCCAACGTCCTGACTTTC.

This clonotype showed up just a few times. The chain uses TRBV24-1 and TRBJ2-2; D gene unclear. The CDR3 loop spans 14 amino acids. CDR1 and CDR2 from the germline V gene are KGHDR and SFDVKD. V lost 7 bases, J lost 4 bases, and 12 bases lay in between. The CDR3 region is CATSNPPGTGELFF. The CDR3 nucleotides are TGTGCCACCAGCAACCCACCGGGCACCGGGGAGCTGTTTTTT.

The CDR3 nucleotides are TGCAGTGCCCACCTTGGGCGGGGGCTCTCCTACGAGCAGTACTTC. Protein product: CSAHLGRGLSYEQYF. The rearrangement links TRBV20-1 to TRBJ2-7; tentative D call: TRBD2 (7 bases). Trimming pared 6 bases from V and 0 bases from J, leaving 18 bases between. Germline CDR1 is DFQATT and CDR2 is SNEGSKA (reference sequence). This CDR3 contains 15 residues.

This clonotype turned up a few times. The chain links TRBV5-4 to TRBJ2-2; 7 bases are a match to TRBD2. The CDR3 extends over 17 amino acids. Looked up from germline, CDR1 is SGHNT and CDR2 is YYREEE (reference sequence). V was pared by 1 base and J by 1 base, with 7 bases of the junction left unmatched. As DNA, the CDR3 is TGTGCCAGCAGCTTGTTAATGGTAGCGGGGAACACCGGGGAGCTGTTTTTT. Amino acid sequence: CASSLLMVAGNTGELFF.

This clonotype was counted only a few times. The chain uses TRBV27 and TRBJ1-1, with D possibly TRBD1 on 5 matching bases. Per the germline V gene, CDR1 is MNHEY and CDR2 is SMNVEV (reference sequence). Deletions cut 8 bases from V and 4 bases from J, with 17 bases between. This CDR3 is built from 14 residues. CDR3 region: CASSRGGGATEAFF. The CDR3 DNA is TGTGCCAGCTCGCGGGGGGGTGGGGCCACTGAAGCTTTCTTT.

The sample holds a few counts of this clonotype. This chain joins TRBV20-1 and TRBJ1-2, with 9 bases matching TRBD1. The germline gives CDR1 DFQATT, CDR2 SNEGSKA (reference sequence). There are 12 residues in the CDR3. The V and J ends lost 6 bases and 4 bases, in that order; junction bases with no gene match: 3. CDR3 in amino acids: CSATGGSYGYTF. The CDR3 nucleotides are TGCAGTGCCACAGGGGGCAGCTATGGCTACACCTTC.

This clonotype came up a few times. This chain uses TRBV6-5 with TRBJ2-5, with 14 bases matching TRBD2. Germline V gene lookup returns CDR1 MNHEY and CDR2 SVGAGI. CDR3 length equals 18 residues. V shed 6 bases, J shed 0 bases, and the junction held 9 bases outside the gene matches. CDR3 sequence reads: CASSHRTGLAGDQETQYF. The CDR3 DNA is TGTGCCAGCAGCCATAGGACGGGACTAGCGGGAGACCAAGAGACCCAGTACTTC.

This clonotype appeared once. The V and J genes are TRBV7-2 and TRBJ2-1, with 7 bases aligning to TRBD2. With 1 base clipped from V and 3 bases from J, the junction kept 6 bases outside the gene matches. Germline lookup yields CDR1 SGHTA and CDR2 FQGNSA. CDR3 size: 16 residues. CDR3 DNA sequence: TGTGCCAGCAGCTTAGTGGCAGCTAGCGGCTACAATGAGCAGTTCTTC. Encoded protein: CASSLVAASGYNEQFF.

In DNA form, the CDR3 reads TGTGCCAGCAGTCACCGACTAGCGGGGGGGCCCGATACGCAGTATTTT. This translates into CASSHRLAGGPDTQYF. V gene TRBV12-3 or TRBV12-4 combines with J gene TRBJ2-3; 14 bases align to TRBD2. Trimming cost V 5 bases and J 6 bases; bases outside gene matches: 7. CDR3 length: 16 residues.

This clonotype was picked up a small number of times. The rearrangement uses TRBV3-1 and TRBJ2-7, with D uncertain. V was clipped by 5 bases and J by 0 bases, with 8 bases between them. This CDR3 has 13 amino acids. Germline CDR1 and CDR2: LGHDT and YNNKEL (reference sequence). The CDR3 bases are TGTGCCAGCAGCGACACGAGCTCCTACGAGCAGTACTTC. Protein: CASSDTSSYEQYF.

This chain connects TRBV4-2 to TRBJ2-7; tentatively, D is TRBD2 (6 bases). Germline V lookup: CDR1 LGHNA, CDR2 YNFKEQ. V lost 1 base, J lost 2 bases, and 9 bases lay in between. This CDR3 has 14 residues. Written as DNA, the CDR3 is TGTGCCAGCAGCCAAGCCGGGAGTCCCTACGAGCAGTACTTC. This translates into CASSQAGSPYEQYF.

This clonotype was counted only a few times. The rearrangement uses TRBV29-1 and TRBJ2-5, with D perhaps TRBD1 (5 bases). V was clipped by 0 bases and J by 2 bases, with 7 bases between them. The germline V gene encodes CDR1 SQVTM and CDR2 ANQGSEA. CDR3 length: 13 amino acids. CDR3 protein: CSVEDHRQETQYF. CDR3 nucleotide sequence: TGCAGCGTTGAAGATCACAGGCAAGAGACCCAGTACTTC.

This clonotype was recorded a few times. This chain uses TRBV11-3 with TRBJ2-7; D is unresolved. Germline CDR1 is SGHNT and CDR2 is YENEEA. CDR3 length: 13 residues. Trimming stripped 3 bases from V and 5 bases from J, with 11 bases between. The CDR3 bases are TGTGCCAGCAGCTTGGGTGCTGGCGACGAGCAGTACTTC. It yields the protein CASSLGAGDEQYF.

V and J are TRBV23-1 and TRBJ2-6; D is uncertain. TRBV23-1 belongs to the ORF category, with a function that is uncertain. The CDR3 is made up of 18 amino acids. V was shortened by 3 bases and J by 0 bases, with 15 bases between the two germline ends. The CDR3 DNA reads as TGCGCCAGCAGTCAGACCGGAGAAGTTGGCTCTGGGGCCAACGTCCTGACTTTC. This codes for CASSQTGEVGSGANVLTF.

The chain joins TRBV9 to TRBJ1-4; the D gene is possibly TRBD1 (5 bases). The CDR3 has 15 residues. Germline V lookup: CDR1 SGDLS, CDR2 YYNGEE. V shed 3 bases and J shed 4 bases, with 13 bases lying between them. The CDR3 region is CASSARWDGNEKLFF. The CDR3 region has the DNA TGTGCCAGCAGCGCCCGCTGGGACGGTAATGAAAAACTGTTTTTT.

The chain uses TRBV12-3 or TRBV12-4 and TRBJ2-3; 13 bases line up with TRBD2. This CDR3 comprises 19 residues. With V trimmed by 6 bases and J by 1 base, 13 bases remained unmatched. This CDR3 reads CASRNAGTSGISRTDTQYF. CDR3 in DNA: TGTGCCAGCAGGAATGCCGGGACTAGCGGGATCAGTCGCACAGATACGCAGTATTTT.

The V call is TRBV3-1, the J call TRBJ2-1; 16 bases match TRBD2. V was pared by 3 bases and J by 0 bases, with 11 bases of the junction left unmatched. CDR1 is LGHDT and CDR2 is YNNKEL in the germline V gene (reference sequence). The CDR3 spans 21 residues. The CDR3 DNA follows: TGTGCCAGCAGCCATTCTCCGGGACTAGCGGGGGGGTACAGCTCCTACAATGAGCAGTTCTTC. It translates to CASSHSPGLAGGYSSYNEQFF.

The chain carries TRBV20-1 and TRBJ1-5; 8 bases fit TRBD1. The germline V gene encodes CDR1 DFQATT and CDR2 SNEGSKA (reference sequence). The V segment lost 6 bases and the J segment 4 bases; nucleotides outside the gene matches: 11. CDR3 length: 15 amino acids. The DNA of the CDR3 is TGCAGTGCCCCGTTTGTCAGGGGGCCGAATCAGCCCCAGCATTTT. As protein: CSAPFVRGPNQPQHF.

This chain uses TRBV6-5 with TRBJ1-1, with a tentative D call TRBD1 (6 bases). Looked up from germline, CDR1 is MNHEY and CDR2 is SVGAGI. V dropped 7 bases and J dropped 7 bases, with 16 bases sitting between them. The CDR3 is 13 amino acids. CDR3 sequence reads: CASIGGGKVEAFF. CDR3 in DNA: TGTGCCAGCATAGGGGGGGGGAAGGTTGAAGCTTTCTTT.

The genes are TRBV12-3 or TRBV12-4 and TRBJ2-7; D is ambiguous. The CDR3 runs to 14 residues. V shed 8 bases and J shed 0 bases, with 14 bases lying between them. Written as DNA, the CDR3 is TGTGCCAGCCGCGGAGCCGCAAGCTCCTACGAGCAGTACTTC. Encoded protein: CASRGAASSYEQYF.

This chain uses TRBV4-3 with TRBJ2-7, with a weak D call TRBD1 (6 bases). Trimming removed 0 bases from V and 4 bases from J, with 13 bases in between. This CDR3 is 15 amino acids long. Germline CDR1 LGHNA, CDR2 YSLEER. CDR3 protein: CASSQDRGVHYEQYF. The CDR3 bases are TGCGCCAGCAGCCAAGACAGGGGCGTTCATTACGAGCAGTACTTC.